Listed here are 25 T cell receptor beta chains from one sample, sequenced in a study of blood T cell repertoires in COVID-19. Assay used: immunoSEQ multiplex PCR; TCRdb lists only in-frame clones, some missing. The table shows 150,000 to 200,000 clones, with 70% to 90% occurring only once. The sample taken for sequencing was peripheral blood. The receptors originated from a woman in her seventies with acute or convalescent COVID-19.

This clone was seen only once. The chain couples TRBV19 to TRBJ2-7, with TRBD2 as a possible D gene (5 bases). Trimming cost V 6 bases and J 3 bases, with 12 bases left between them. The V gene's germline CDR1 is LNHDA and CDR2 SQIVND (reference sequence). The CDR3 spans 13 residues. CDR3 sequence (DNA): TGTGCCAGTAGGGAGCGGACCCACTACGAGCAGTACTTC. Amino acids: CASRERTHYEQYF.

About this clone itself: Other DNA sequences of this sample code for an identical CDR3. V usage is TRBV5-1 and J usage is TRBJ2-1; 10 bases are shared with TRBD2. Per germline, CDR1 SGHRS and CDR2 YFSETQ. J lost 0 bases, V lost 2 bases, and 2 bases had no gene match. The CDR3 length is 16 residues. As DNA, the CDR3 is TGCGCCAGCAGCTTTCTAGCGGGAGTCTCCTACAATGAGCAGTTCTTC. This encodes CASSFLAGVSYNEQFF.

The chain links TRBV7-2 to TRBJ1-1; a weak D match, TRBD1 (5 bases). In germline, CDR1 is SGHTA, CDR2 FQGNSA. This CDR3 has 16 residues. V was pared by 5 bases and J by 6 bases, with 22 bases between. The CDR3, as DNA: TGTGCCAGCAGCGCCGGACCTAGGGGCTTAGGGGCTGAAGCTTTCTTT. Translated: CASSAGPRGLGAEAFF. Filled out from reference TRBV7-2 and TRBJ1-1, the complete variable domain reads GAGVSQSPSNKVTEKGKDVELRCDPISGHTALYWYRQSLGQGLEFLIYFQGNSAPDKSGLPSDRFSAERTGGSVSTLTIQRTQQEDSAVYLCASSAGPRGLGAEAFFGQGTRLTVV.

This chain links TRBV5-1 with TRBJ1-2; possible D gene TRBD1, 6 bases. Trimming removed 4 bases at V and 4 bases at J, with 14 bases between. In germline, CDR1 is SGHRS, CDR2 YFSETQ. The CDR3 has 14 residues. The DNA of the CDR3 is TGCGCCAGCAGCACCACACAGGGTAGCTATGGCTACACCTTC. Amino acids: CASSTTQGSYGYTF.

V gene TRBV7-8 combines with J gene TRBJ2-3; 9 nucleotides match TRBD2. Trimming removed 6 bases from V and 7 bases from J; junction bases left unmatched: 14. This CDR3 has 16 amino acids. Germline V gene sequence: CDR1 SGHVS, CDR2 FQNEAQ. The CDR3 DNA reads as TGTGCCAGCAGTTCGAGACGACTAGCGGCCCCCAATACGCAGTATTTT. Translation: CASSSRRLAAPNTQYF.

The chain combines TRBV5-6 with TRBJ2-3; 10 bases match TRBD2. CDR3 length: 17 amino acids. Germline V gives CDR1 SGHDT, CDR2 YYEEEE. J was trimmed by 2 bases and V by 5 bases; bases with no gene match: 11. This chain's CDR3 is CASSKPLAGALTDTQYF. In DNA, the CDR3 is TGTGCCAGCAGTAAACCTCTAGCGGGGGCCCTCACAGATACGCAGTATTTT.

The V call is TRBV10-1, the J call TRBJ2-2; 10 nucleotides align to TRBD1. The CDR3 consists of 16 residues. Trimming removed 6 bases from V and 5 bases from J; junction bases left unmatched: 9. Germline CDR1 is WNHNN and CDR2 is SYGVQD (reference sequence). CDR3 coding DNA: TGCGCCAGCAGCCAGACAGGGGGCGTAGGAACCGGGGAGCTGTTTTTT. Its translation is CASSQTGGVGTGELFF.

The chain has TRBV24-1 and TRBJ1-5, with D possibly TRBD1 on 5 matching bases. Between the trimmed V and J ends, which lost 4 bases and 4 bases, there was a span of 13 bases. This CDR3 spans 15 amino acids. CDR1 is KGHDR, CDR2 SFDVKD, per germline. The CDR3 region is CATSEGGAGNQPQHF. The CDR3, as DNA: TGTGCCACCAGTGAGGGAGGGGCGGGGAATCAGCCCCAGCATTTT.

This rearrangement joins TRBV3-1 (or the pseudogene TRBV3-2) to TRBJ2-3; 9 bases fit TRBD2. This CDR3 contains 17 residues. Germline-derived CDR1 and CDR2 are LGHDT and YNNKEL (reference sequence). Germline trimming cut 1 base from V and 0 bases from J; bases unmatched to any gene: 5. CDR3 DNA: TGTGCCAGCAGCCAAGGACTAGCGGTTACTAGCACAGATACGCAGTATTTT. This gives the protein CASSQGLAVTSTDTQYF.

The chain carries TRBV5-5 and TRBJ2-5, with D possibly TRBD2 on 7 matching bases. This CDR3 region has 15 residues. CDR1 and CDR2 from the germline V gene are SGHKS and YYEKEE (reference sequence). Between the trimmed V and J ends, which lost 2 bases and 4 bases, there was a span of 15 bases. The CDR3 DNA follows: TGTGCCAGCAGCTTCGGGGAGGGCAGGGGAGAGACCCAGTACTTC. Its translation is CASSFGEGRGETQYF.

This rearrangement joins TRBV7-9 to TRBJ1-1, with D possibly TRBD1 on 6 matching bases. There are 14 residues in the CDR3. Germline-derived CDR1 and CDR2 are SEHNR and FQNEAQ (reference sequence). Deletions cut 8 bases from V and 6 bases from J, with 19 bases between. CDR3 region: CASGGYRDGAEAFF. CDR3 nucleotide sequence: TGTGCCAGCGGAGGATACAGGGATGGGGCTGAAGCTTTCTTT.

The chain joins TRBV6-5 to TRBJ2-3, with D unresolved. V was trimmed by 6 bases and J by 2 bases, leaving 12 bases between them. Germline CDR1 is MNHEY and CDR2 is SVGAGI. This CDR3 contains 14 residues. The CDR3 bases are TGTGCCAGCAGCGCCAACTTCAACACAGATACGCAGTATTTT. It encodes CASSANFNTDTQYF.

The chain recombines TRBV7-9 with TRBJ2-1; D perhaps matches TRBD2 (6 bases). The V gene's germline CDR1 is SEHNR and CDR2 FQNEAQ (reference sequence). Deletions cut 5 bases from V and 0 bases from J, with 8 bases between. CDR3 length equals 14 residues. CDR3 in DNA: TGTGCCAGCAGCGCGGGACCCTCCTACAATGAGCAGTTCTTC. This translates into CASSAGPSYNEQFF.

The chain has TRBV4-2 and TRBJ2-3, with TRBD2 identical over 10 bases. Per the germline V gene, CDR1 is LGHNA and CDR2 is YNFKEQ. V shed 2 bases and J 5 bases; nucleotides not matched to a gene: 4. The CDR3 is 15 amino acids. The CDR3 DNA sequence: TGTGCCAGCAGCCAATTAGCGGGAGGCCTAGATACGCAGTATTTT. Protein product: CASSQLAGGLDTQYF.

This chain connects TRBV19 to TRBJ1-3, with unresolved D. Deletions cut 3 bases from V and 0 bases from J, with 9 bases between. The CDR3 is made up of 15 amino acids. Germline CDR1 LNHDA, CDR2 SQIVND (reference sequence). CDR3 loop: CASSIGIGSGNTIYF. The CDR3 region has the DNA TGTGCCAGTAGTATCGGGATCGGCTCTGGAAACACCATATATTTT.

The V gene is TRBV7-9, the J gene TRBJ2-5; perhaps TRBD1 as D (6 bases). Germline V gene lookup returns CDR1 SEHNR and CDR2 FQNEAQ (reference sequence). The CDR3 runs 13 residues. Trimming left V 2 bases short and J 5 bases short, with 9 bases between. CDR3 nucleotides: TGTGCCAGCAGCTTAATTGGGGGCGAGACCCAGTACTTC. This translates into CASSLIGGETQYF.

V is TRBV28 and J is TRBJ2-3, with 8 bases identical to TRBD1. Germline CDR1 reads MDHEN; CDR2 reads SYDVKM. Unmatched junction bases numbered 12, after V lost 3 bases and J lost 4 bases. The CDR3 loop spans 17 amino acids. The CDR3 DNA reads TGTGCCAGCAGTTTGGACAGGGCCGCCGCCACAGCAGATACGCAGTATTTT. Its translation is CASSLDRAAATADTQYF. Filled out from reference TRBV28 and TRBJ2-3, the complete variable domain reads DVKVTQSSRYLVKRTGEKVFLECVQDMDHENMFWYRQDPGLGLRLIYFSYDVKMKEKGDIPEGYSVSREKKERFSLILESASTNQTSMYLCASSLDRAAATADTQYFGPGTRLTVL.

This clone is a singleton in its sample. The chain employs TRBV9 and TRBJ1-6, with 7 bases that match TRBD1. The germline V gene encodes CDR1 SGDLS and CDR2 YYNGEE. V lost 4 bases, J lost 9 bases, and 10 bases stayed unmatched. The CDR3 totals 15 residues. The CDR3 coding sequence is TGTGCCAGCAGCCCTATGACAGGGTTTCTTTCACCCCTCCACTTT. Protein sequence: CASSPMTGFLSPLHF.

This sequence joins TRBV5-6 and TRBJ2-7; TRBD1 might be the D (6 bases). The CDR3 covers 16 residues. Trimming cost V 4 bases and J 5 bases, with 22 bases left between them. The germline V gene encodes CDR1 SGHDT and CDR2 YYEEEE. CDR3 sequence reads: CASSLYGKGTINEQYF. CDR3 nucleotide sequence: TGTGCCAGCAGCCTCTATGGTAAGGGGACAATCAACGAGCAGTACTTC.

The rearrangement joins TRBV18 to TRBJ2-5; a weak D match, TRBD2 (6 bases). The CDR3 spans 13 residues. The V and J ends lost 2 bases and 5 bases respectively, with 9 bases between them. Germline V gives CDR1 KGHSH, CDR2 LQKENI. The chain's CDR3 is CASSPWAGETQYF. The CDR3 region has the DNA TGTGCCAGCTCACCATGGGCGGGGGAGACCCAGTACTTC. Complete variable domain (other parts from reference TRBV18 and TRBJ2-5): NAGVMQNPRHLVRRRGQEARLRCSPMKGHSHVYWYRQLPEEGLKFMVYLQKENIIDESGMPKERFSAEFPKEGPSILRIQQVVRGDSAAYFCASSPWAGETQYFGPGTRLLVL.

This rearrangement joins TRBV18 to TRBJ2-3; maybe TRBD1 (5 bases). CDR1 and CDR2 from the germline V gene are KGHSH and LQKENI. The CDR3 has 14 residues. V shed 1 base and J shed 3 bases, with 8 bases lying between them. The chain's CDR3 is CASSPRQGTDTQYF. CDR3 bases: TGTGCCAGCTCACCACGGCAGGGAACAGATACGCAGTATTTT. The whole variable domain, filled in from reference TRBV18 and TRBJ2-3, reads NAGVMQNPRHLVRRRGQEARLRCSPMKGHSHVYWYRQLPEEGLKFMVYLQKENIIDESGMPKERFSAEFPKEGPSILRIQQVVRGDSAAYFCASSPRQGTDTQYFGPGTRLTVL.

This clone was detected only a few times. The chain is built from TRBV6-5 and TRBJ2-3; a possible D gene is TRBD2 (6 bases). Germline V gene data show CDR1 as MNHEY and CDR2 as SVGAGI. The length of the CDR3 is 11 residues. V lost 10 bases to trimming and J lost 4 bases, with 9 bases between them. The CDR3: CANSGADTQYF. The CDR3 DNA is TGTGCCAACTCGGGGGCAGATACGCAGTATTTT.

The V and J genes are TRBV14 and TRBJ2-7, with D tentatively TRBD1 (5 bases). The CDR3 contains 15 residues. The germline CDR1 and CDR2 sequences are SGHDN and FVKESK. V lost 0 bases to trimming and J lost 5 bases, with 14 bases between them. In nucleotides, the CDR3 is TGTGCCAGCAGCCAAGAAGGGAAGGGGCCGAACGAGCAGTACTTC. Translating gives CASSQEGKGPNEQYF. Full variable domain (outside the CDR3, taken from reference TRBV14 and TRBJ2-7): EAGVTQFPSHSVIEKGQTVTLRCDPISGHDNLYWYRRVMGKEIKFLLHFVKESKQDESGMPNNRFLAERTGGTYSTLKVQPAELEDSGVYFCASSQEGKGPNEQYFGPGTRLTVT.

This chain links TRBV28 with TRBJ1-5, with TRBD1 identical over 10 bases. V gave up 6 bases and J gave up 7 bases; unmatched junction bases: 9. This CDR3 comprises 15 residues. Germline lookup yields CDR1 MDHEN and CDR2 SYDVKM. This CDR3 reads CASRSRDRGRQPQHF. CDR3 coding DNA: TGTGCCAGCAGGTCCCGGGACAGGGGTCGGCAGCCCCAGCATTTT. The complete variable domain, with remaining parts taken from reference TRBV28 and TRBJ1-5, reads DVKVTQSSRYLVKRTGEKVFLECVQDMDHENMFWYRQDPGLGLRLIYFSYDVKMKEKGDIPEGYSVSREKKERFSLILESASTNQTSMYLCASRSRDRGRQPQHFGDGTRLSIL.

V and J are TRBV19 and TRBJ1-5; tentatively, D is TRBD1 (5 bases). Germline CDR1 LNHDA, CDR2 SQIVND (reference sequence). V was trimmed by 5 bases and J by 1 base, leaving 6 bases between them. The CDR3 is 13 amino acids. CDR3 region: CASSDSSNQPQHF. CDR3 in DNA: TGTGCCAGTAGTGACAGCAGCAATCAGCCCCAGCATTTT.